One sample yielded the 3 T cell receptor beta chains listed below, sequenced in a study of tumor-infiltrating lymphocytes in primary liver carcinoma. Blood RNA originated from unsorted whole blood, with germline DNA additionally extracted. The authors made TCR beta cDNA from around 500 ng total RNA with a constant-region primer. Three rounds of nested multiplex PCR with slightly modified ARM-PCR produced TCR beta libraries. The first two PCR rounds used TRBV1-TRBV30 primers with a Cbeta primer, nine to eleven cycles each. TCRdb re-called the multiplex PCR reads with MiXCR, one entry per CDR3 protein. The data show some 180,000 distinct CDR3 sequences, about 55% seen once. Sample: peripheral blood. These receptors all come from a middle-aged man with primary liver carcinoma and hepatitis B virus infection.

The chain recombines TRBV6-1 with TRBJ2-1, with TRBD2 matching 8 bases. V lost 8 bases to trimming and J lost 4 bases; unmatched junction nucleotides: 7. Germline V lookup: CDR1 MNHNS, CDR2 SASEGT. The CDR3 runs 14 residues. DNA of the CDR3: TGTGCCAGCGCCACTCAGCGGGGGTACAATGAGCAGTTCTTC. This translates into CASATQRGYNEQFF.

The rearrangement uses TRBV14 and TRBJ2-1; tentatively, D is TRBD1 or TRBD2 (5 bases each). CDR3 size: 14 residues. V was trimmed by 5 bases and J by 8 bases, leaving 16 bases between them. The germline CDR1 and CDR2 sequences are SGHDN and FVKESK. The CDR3: CASSEGSPADEQFF. The DNA for the CDR3 is TGTGCCAGCAGCGAGGGGTCCCCGGCGGATGAGCAGTTCTTC.

Turning to this clonotype: The conserved phenylalanine or tryptophan is not found at the CDR3 terminus, so this likely reflects a read error. The gene calls are TRBV6-5 and TRBJ2-2; D remains unclear. The CDR3 sequence is 14 residues long. From germline, CDR1 is MNHEY and CDR2 SVGAGI. CDR3 nucleotides: TGTGCCAGCTGTTACTCTCGGGACACCGGGGAGCTGTTTTCC. Amino acids: CASCYSRDTGELFS.